Described below is a single T cell receptor beta chain sequence and its context. The length of the CDR3 is 16 residues. The trim removed 5 bases at V and 5 bases at J, leaving 9 bases unmatched. Germline CDR1 is LNHNV and CDR2 is YYDKDF (reference sequence). As it was prepared, the TCRbeta library received unique molecular identifiers. TCRdb redid the calling of the PCR reads with MiXCR, one entry per CDR3 protein. The data contain about 230,000 distinct CDR3 sequences, roughly 10% of them seen just once; the ten biggest clones take up 5% to 7%. The data stem from a study of T-cell reconstitution after alpha-beta-depleted transplantation in children.

The sequences come from PBMCs from the stem cell graft donor, collected from the stem cell graft. V is TRBV15 and J is TRBJ1-4, with 9 bases lining up with TRBD1. The TCR comes from a human donor who donated a stem cell graft to a child with acute lymphoblastic leukemia. Here the CDR3 DNA reads TGTGCCACCAGCCCGCGGGACAGGGAAGTGAATGAAAAACTGTTTTTT. It codes for CATSPRDREVNEKLFF.